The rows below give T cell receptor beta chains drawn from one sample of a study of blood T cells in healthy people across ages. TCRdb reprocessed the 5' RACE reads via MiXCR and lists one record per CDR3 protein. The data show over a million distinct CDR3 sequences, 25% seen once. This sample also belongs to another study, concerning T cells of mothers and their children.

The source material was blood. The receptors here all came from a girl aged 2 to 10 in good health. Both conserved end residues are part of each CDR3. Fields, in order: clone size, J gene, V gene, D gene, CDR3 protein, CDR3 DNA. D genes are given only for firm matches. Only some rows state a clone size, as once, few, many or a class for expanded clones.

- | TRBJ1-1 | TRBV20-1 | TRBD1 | CSAAGTALEAFF | TGCAGTGCTGCCGGGACAGCATTAGAAGCTTTCTTT
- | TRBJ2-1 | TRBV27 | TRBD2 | CASSFYFGTSVQEQFF | TGTGCCAGCAGTTTTTATTTCGGGACTAGCGTACAGGAGCAGTTCTTC
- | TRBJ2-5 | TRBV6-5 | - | CASSYGQLRKTQYF | TGTGCCAGCAGTTATGGGCAGCTCAGGAAGACCCAGTACTTC
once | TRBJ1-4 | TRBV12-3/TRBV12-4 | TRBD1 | CAGSFQGERKLFF | TGTGCCGGCAGTTTTCAGGGGGAGAGAAAACTGTTTTTT
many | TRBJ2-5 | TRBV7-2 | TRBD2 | CASSFSGGQETQYF | TGTGCCAGCAGTTTTAGCGGGGGCCAAGAGACCCAGTACTTC
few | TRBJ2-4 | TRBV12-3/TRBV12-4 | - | CASCQELAKNIQYF | TGTGCCAGCTGCCAGGAGCTAGCCAAAAACATTCAGTACTTC
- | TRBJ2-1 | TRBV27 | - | CASSNWGNEQFF | TGTGCCAGCAGTAACTGGGGCAATGAGCAGTTCTTC
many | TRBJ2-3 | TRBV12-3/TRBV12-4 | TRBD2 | CASSGGTSTDTQYF | TGCGCCAGCAGCGGGGGGACTAGCACAGATACGCAGTATTTT
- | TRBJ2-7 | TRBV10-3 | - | CAISGVGNEQYF | TGTGCCATCAGTGGGGTCGGGAACGAGCAGTACTTC
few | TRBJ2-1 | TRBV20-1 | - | CSVPSPRVQFF | TGCAGTGTCCCATCGCCTCGTGTGCAGTTCTTC
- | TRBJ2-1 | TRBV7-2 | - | CASSPGDFSYNEQFF | TGTGCCAGCAGCCCCGGCGACTTCTCCTACAATGAGCAGTTCTTC
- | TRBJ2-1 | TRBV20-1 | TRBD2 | CSARDSGGGMDEQFF | TGCAGTGCTAGAGATTCGGGGGGAGGTATGGATGAGCAGTTCTTC
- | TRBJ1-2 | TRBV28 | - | CASSLGGAQDYGYTF | TGTGCCAGCAGTTTAGGAGGGGCGCAGGACTATGGCTACACCTTC
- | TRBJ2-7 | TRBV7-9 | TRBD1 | CASSARSGTGISYEQYF | TGTGCCAGCAGCGCCCGCTCCGGGACAGGGATTTCTTACGAGCAGTACTTC
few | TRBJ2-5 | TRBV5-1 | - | CASNQGSGETQYF | TGCGCCAGCAACCAGGGGAGTGGAGAGACCCAGTACTTC
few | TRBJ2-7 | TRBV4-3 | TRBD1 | CASSPETGFYEQYF | TGCGCCAGCAGCCCAGAGACAGGGTTTTACGAGCAGTACTTC
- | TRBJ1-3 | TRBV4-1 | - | CASSHASARGNTIYF | TGCGCCAGCAGCCACGCGAGCGCCAGAGGAAACACCATATATTTT
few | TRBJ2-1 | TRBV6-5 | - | CASRGRAGTWNEQFF | TGTGCCAGCAGAGGGAGGGCAGGGACATGGAATGAGCAGTTCTTC
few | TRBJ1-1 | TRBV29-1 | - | CSVNQESTEAFF | TGCAGCGTTAATCAAGAGAGCACTGAAGCTTTCTTT
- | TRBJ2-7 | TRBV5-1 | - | CASSLAASGRLWEQYF | TGCGCCAGCAGCTTGGCCGCGTCGGGCCGATTGTGGGAGCAGTACTTC
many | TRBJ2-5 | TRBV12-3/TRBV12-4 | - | CASSLENQETQYF | TGTGCCAGCAGTTTAGAAAACCAAGAGACCCAGTACTTC
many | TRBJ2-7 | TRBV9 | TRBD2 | CASSPGLASREQYF | TGTGCCAGCAGTCCGGGACTAGCGTCTCGCGAGCAGTACTTC
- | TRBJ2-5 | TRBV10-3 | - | CAISESEHDQETQYF | TGTGCCATCAGTGAGTCGGAACATGACCAAGAGACCCAGTACTTC
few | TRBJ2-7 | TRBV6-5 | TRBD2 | CASSSGLAGGSSYEQYF | TGTGCCAGCAGTTCAGGACTAGCGGGAGGAAGCTCCTACGAGCAGTACTTC
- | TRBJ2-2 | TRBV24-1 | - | CATLSGYTGELFF | TGTGCCACGCTTAGCGGATACACCGGGGAGCTGTTTTTT
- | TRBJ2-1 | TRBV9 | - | CASSPKLSPSYNEQFF | TGTGCCAGCAGCCCGAAGCTTAGCCCGTCCTACAATGAGCAGTTCTTC
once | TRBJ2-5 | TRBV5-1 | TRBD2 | CASSPSGAPQETQYF | TGCGCCAGCAGTCCGAGCGGGGCCCCTCAAGAGACCCAGTACTTC
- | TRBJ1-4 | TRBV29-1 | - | CSADERVNEKLFF | TGCAGCGCGGATGAAAGGGTTAATGAAAAACTGTTTTTT
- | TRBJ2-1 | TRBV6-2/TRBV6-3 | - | CASRQYYNEQFF | TGTGCCAGCAGACAATACTACAATGAGCAGTTCTTC
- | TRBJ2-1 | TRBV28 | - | CASSYTGVAYNEQFF | TGTGCCAGCAGTTATACGGGGGTCGCCTACAATGAGCAGTTCTTC
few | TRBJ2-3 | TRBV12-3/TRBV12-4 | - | CASSPLLLSSTDTQYF | TGTGCCAGCAGTCCCCTACTTCTCTCTAGCACAGATACGCAGTATTTT
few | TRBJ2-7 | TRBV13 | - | CASSTRDGVSYEQYF | TGTGCCAGCAGCACCCGGGACGGAGTATCCTACGAGCAGTACTTC
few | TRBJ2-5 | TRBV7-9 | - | CASSQNKEGETQYF | TGTGCCAGCAGCCAAAACAAGGAGGGTGAGACCCAGTACTTC
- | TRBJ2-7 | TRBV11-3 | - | CASSLGKGFEQYF | TGTGCCAGCAGCTTAGGAAAGGGTTTCGAGCAGTACTTC
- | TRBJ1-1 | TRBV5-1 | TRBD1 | CASSPGGVGVTEAFF | TGCGCCAGCAGCCCAGGGGGGGTCGGGGTCACTGAAGCTTTCTTT
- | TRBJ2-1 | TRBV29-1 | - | CSVEDLTATNEQFF | TGCAGCGTTGAAGATCTAACCGCTACGAATGAGCAGTTCTTC
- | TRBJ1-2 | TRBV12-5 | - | CASGLPIWGARGYTF | TGTGCTAGTGGTTTGCCTATTTGGGGGGCGCGAGGCTACACCTTC
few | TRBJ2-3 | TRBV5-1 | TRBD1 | CASSWTGGESDTQYF | TGCGCCAGCAGCTGGACAGGGGGCGAGAGCGATACGCAGTATTTT
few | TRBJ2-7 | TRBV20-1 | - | CSAIRGGGPEQYF | TGCAGTGCTATAAGGGGGGGGGGTCCCGAGCAGTACTTC
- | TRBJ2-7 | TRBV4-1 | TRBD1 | CASSQTGDLTSYEQYF | TGCGCCAGCAGCCAAACAGGGGACCTAACCTCCTACGAGCAGTACTTC
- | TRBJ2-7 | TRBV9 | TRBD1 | CASSVIGTGNEQYF | TGTGCCAGCAGCGTAATCGGGACAGGGAACGAGCAGTACTTC
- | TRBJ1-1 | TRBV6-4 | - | CASSDAVWTEAFF | TGTGCCAGCAGTGATGCGGTTTGGACTGAAGCTTTCTTT
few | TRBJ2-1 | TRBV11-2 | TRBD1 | CASSLGPGGDEQFF | TGTGCCAGCAGCTTAGGTCCAGGGGGCGATGAGCAGTTCTTC
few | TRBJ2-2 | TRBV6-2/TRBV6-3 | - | CASSYLVENKANTGELFF | TGTGCCAGCAGTTACCTGGTGGAGAACAAAGCGAACACCGGGGAGCTGTTTTTT
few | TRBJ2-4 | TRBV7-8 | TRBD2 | CASSLDSAGGPSKNIQYF | TGTGCCAGCAGCTTAGATTCGGCGGGAGGGCCGTCCAAAAACATTCAGTACTTC
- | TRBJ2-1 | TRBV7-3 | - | CASSPGSEWEQFF | TGTGCCAGCAGCCCCGGCAGCGAGTGGGAGCAGTTCTTC
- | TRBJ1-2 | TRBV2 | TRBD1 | CASSEGTGPHGYTF | TGTGCCAGCAGTGAGGGGACAGGGCCTCATGGCTACACCTTC
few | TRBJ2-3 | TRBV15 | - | CATSREGNTDTQYF | TGTGCCACCAGCAGAGAAGGGAACACAGATACGCAGTATTTT